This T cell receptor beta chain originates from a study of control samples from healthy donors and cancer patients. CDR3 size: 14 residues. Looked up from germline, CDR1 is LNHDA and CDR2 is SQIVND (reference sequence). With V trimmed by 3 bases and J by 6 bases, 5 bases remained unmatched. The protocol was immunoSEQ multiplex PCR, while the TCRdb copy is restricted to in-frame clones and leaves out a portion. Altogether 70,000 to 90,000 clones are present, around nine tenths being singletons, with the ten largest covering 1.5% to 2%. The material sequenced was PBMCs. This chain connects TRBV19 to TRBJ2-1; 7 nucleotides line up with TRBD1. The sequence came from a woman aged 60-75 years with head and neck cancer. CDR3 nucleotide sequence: TGTGCCAGTAGTATCCAAACAGGGGCCAATGAGCAGTTCTTC. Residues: CASSIQTGANEQFF.